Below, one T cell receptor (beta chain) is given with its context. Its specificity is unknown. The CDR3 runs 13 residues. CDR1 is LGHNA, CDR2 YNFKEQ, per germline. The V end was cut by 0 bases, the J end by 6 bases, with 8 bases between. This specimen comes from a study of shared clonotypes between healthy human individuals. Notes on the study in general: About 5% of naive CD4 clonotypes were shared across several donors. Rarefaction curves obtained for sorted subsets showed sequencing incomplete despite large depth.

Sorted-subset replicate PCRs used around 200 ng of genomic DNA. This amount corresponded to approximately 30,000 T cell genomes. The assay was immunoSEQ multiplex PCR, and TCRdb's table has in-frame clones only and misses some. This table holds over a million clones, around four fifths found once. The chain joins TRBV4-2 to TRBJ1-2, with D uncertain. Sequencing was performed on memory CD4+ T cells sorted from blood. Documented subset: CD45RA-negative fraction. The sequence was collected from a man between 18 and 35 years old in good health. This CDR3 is CASSQDAEDGYTF. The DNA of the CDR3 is TGTGCCAGCAGCCAAGACGCGGAGGATGGCTACACCTTC.